This T cell receptor beta chain was sequenced for a study of T cells in Graves' hyperthyroidism and ophthalmopathy. For the study at large: Sampling of peripheral blood happened at initial diagnosis, prior to any treatment.

Together with thyroid ultrasound, orbital computed tomography, serum thyroxine and TRAb, clinical symptoms were used for diagnoses. Amplification yielded TCR beta CDR3 regions, with RNA transcripts as the source. Carried out on the TCR CDR3, a first-round RT-PCR used the HTBI primer set. TCRdb passed the multiplex PCR reads through MiXCR, listing each CDR3 protein once. The sample includes around 500,000 distinct CDR3 sequences, about 15% of them seen just once. The receptor was isolated from a woman in her 30s with Graves' ophthalmopathy. The material sequenced was blood.

In DNA form, the CDR3 reads TGTGCCAGCAACCCGTCCGGCACTTACTATGGCTACACCTTC. As protein: CASNPSGTYYGYTF. The chain uses TRBV7-9 and TRBJ1-2; no reliable D call. Germline V gene data show CDR1 as SEHNR and CDR2 as FQNEAQ (reference sequence). There are 14 residues in the CDR3. Trimming pared 7 bases from V and 3 bases from J, leaving 15 bases between.